Below are 15 T cell receptor beta chains sequenced from a single sample in a study of shared clonotypes between healthy human individuals. The protocol was immunoSEQ multiplex PCR, while the TCRdb copy is restricted to in-frame clones and leaves out a portion. The sample yields 700,000 to 950,000 clones, 95% to 97% seen once. The naive CD8 fraction comprised CD45RO-negative cells positively selected for CCR7 and excluded terminally differentiated effector memory CD45RA+ cells. The sequencing input was naive CD8+ T cells sorted from blood. These receptors came from a man aged 25 to 40 in good health.

V is TRBV4-2 and J is TRBJ2-2; D not certain. V was shortened by 3 bases and J by 3 bases, with 14 bases between the two germline ends. Per germline, CDR1 LGHNA and CDR2 YNFKEQ. The CDR3 totals 16 residues. The CDR3 here is CASSHPPWAHTGELFF. The CDR3 DNA reads TGTGCCAGCAGCCACCCCCCTTGGGCTCACACCGGGGAGCTGTTTTTT.

The chain carries TRBV6-1 and TRBJ2-7; TRBD2 matches 9 bases. Germline V gene data show CDR1 as MNHNS and CDR2 as SASEGT. J gave up 1 base and V 2 bases, and 6 bases lay outside the gene matches. CDR3 length: 16 amino acids. CDR3 nucleotides: TGTGCCAGCAGTGAACCAGCGGGGGGCTATTCCTACGAGCAGTACTTC. Its translation: CASSEPAGGYSYEQYF.

The chain is built from TRBV2 and TRBJ2-1, with TRBD2 matching over 10 bases. The CDR3 extends over 16 amino acids. Germline V gene lookup returns CDR1 SNHLY and CDR2 FYNNEI. Trimming removed 4 bases from V and 1 base from J; junction bases left unmatched: 4. The CDR3 is CASSASSGSSYNEQFF. CDR3 nucleotides: TGTGCCAGCAGTGCTTCTAGCGGGAGTTCCTACAATGAGCAGTTCTTC.

This clone was seen only once. This chain joins TRBV5-5 and TRBJ2-3; 13 bases agree with TRBD2. Germline lookup yields CDR1 SGHKS and CDR2 YYEKEE (reference sequence). Germline trimming cut 4 bases from V and 4 bases from J; bases unmatched to any gene: 6. This CDR3 comprises 16 residues. CDR3 bases: TGTGCCAGCAGCGGGTGGACTAGCGGGAGTCCAGATACGCAGTATTTT. Translating gives CASSGWTSGSPDTQYF.

This clone came up once. The chain uses TRBV11-2 and TRBJ2-7; possible D gene TRBD1, 6 bases. The V gene lost 0 bases and the J gene lost 5 bases, with 11 bases spanning the gap. This CDR3 comprises 14 residues. Looked up from germline, CDR1 is SGHAT and CDR2 is FQNNGV. CDR3 bases: TGTGCCAGCAGCTTAGATTATTCAGGGGACGAGCAGTACTTC. It yields the protein CASSLDYSGDEQYF.

The V gene is TRBV11-2, the J gene TRBJ2-1; 7 bases are shared with TRBD2. J was trimmed by 2 bases and V by 4 bases; bases with no gene match: 8. This CDR3 comprises 16 residues. The germline gives CDR1 SGHAT, CDR2 FQNNGV. DNA for the CDR3: TGTGCCAGCAGCTCCGAGTGGGGGGGTACCTACAATGAGCAGTTCTTC. Protein product: CASSSEWGGTYNEQFF.

The chain employs TRBV2 and TRBJ1-2; D is possibly TRBD1 (5 bases). This CDR3 contains 16 residues. V was trimmed by 0 bases and J by 5 bases, leaving 16 bases between them. Germline-derived CDR1 and CDR2 are SNHLY and FYNNEI. The CDR3: CASSEAVPLGTYGYTF. CDR3 nucleotide sequence: TGTGCCAGCAGTGAAGCGGTCCCGCTAGGGACGTATGGCTACACCTTC. The full variable domain, its missing parts supplied by reference TRBV2 and TRBJ1-2, is EPEVTQTPSHQVTQMGQEVILRCVPISNHLYFYWYRQILGQKVEFLVSFYNNEISEKSEIFDDQFSVERPDGSNFTLKIRSTKLEDSAMYFCASSEAVPLGTYGYTFGSGTRLTVV.

The chain has TRBV15 and TRBJ1-5, with 8 nucleotides matching TRBD1. The CDR3 runs to 16 residues. CDR1 LNHNV and CDR2 YYDKDF come from the germline V gene (reference sequence). Trimming took 4 bases from V and 7 from J; bases not matched to a gene: 12. In DNA, the CDR3 is TGTGCCACCAGCACCACAGGACAGGGTCCGAGGCAGCCCCAGCATTTT. It specifies CATSTTGQGPRQPQHF.

The CDR3 protein is CASSYGPQTYEQYF. The CDR3 DNA sequence: TGTGCCAGCTCATACGGACCCCAGACCTACGAGCAGTACTTC. The chain joins TRBV18 to TRBJ2-7; unclear D gene. Trimming removed 5 bases from V and 2 bases from J, with 13 bases in between. The CDR3 has 14 residues. Germline CDR1 KGHSH, CDR2 LQKENI.

V is TRBV7-3 and J is TRBJ2-1; D is undetermined. CDR1 is SGHTA, CDR2 FQGTGA, per germline. CDR3 length: 14 amino acids. Trimming removed 5 bases at V and 5 bases at J, with 13 bases between. CDR3 residues: CASSPYPPHNEQFF. In DNA form, the CDR3 reads TGTGCCAGCAGCCCGTACCCCCCCCACAATGAGCAGTTCTTC.

This chain uses TRBV9 with TRBJ2-1; D might be TRBD1 (6 bases). Germline values: CDR1 SGDLS, CDR2 YYNGEE. With 3 bases removed from V and 2 bases from J, the gap between germline ends came to 15 bases. This CDR3 has 16 amino acids. The DNA for the CDR3 is TGTGCCAGCAGCGCCAGGGGACCCCAGACCTACAATGAGCAGTTCTTC. Protein: CASSARGPQTYNEQFF.

This chain joins TRBV15 and TRBJ1-5, with no clear D. The V gene's germline CDR1 is LNHNV and CDR2 YYDKDF (reference sequence). Trimming took off 5 bases at V and 4 bases at J, with 15 bases between the two ends. The CDR3 loop spans 15 amino acids. CDR3 residues: CATSVGAPLNQPQHF. The CDR3, as DNA: TGTGCCACCAGCGTAGGCGCTCCGTTGAATCAGCCCCAGCATTTT.

The chain joins TRBV6-6 to TRBJ2-7; D uncertain. Per germline, CDR1 MNHNY and CDR2 SVGAGI (reference sequence). V lost 10 bases, J lost 3 bases, and 16 bases lay in between. This CDR3 has 13 residues. CDR3 coding DNA: TGTGCCACCTCGGGCCCACCAGACTACGAGCAGTACTTC. This gives the protein CATSGPPDYEQYF.

The gene calls are TRBV6-1 and TRBJ2-6; D not certain. This CDR3 has 15 amino acids. The germline V gene has CDR1 MNHNS and CDR2 SASEGT. V was cut by 7 bases and J by 0 bases, with 10 bases left in between. The DNA of the CDR3 is TGTGCCAGCACCGACATAACCTCTGGGGCCAACGTCCTGACTTTC. Protein sequence: CASTDITSGANVLTF.

Worth noting for this clone: This sequence may be a read error, since a much larger clone differs from it by one base. The genes are TRBV9 and TRBJ2-1; no firm D call. Germline CDR1 and CDR2: SGDLS and YYNGEE. The ends were cut back, 3 bases at V and 10 bases at J, with 5 bases in the middle. This CDR3 has 10 amino acids. CDR3 in DNA: TGTGCCAGCAGCGGCAAGGAGCAGTTCTTC. It encodes CASSGKEQFF.